This T cell receptor beta chain derives from a study of T-cell reconstitution after alpha-beta-depleted transplantation in children. This clonotype was detected many times. Unique molecular identifiers were built into the TCRbeta library. TCRdb re-analysed the PCR reads in MiXCR, keeping a single row per CDR3 protein. The table records a few hundred thousand distinct CDR3 sequences, roughly an eighth of them present only once. Germline CDR1 DFQATT, CDR2 SNEGSKA (reference sequence). V lost 6 bases, J lost 1 base, and 25 bases lay in between. The CDR3 length is 18 residues. The clonotype was recovered from a human donor who donated a stem cell graft to a child with combined immunodeficiency. The gene calls are TRBV20-1 and TRBJ2-1; either TRBD1 or TRBD2 may fit D (5 bases each). Material: PBMCs from the stem cell graft donor, obtained from the stem cell graft. The CDR3 region has the DNA TGCAGTGCGGCACGGACCGGGCTCTTGGGACGATCCTACAATGAGCAGTTCTTC. Its protein is CSAARTGLLGRSYNEQFF.